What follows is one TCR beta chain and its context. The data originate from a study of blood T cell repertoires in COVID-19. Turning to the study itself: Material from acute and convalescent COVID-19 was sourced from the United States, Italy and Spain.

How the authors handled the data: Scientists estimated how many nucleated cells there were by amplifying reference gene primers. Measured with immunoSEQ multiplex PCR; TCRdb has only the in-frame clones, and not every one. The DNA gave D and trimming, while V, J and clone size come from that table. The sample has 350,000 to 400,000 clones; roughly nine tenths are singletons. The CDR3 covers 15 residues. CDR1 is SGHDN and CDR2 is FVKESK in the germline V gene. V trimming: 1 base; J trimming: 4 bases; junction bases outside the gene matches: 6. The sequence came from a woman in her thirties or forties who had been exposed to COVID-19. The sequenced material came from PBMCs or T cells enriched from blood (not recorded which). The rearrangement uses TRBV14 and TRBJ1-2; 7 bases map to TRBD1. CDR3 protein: CASSQGGTVRYGYTF. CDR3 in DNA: TGTGCCAGCAGCCAAGGAGGGACAGTCCGCTATGGCTACACCTTC. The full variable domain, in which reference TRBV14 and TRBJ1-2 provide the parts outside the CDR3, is EAGVTQFPSHSVIEKGQTVTLRCDPISGHDNLYWYRRVMGKEIKFLLHFVKESKQDESGMPNNRFLAERTGGTYSTLKVQPAELEDSGVYFCASSQGGTVRYGYTFGSGTRLTVV.